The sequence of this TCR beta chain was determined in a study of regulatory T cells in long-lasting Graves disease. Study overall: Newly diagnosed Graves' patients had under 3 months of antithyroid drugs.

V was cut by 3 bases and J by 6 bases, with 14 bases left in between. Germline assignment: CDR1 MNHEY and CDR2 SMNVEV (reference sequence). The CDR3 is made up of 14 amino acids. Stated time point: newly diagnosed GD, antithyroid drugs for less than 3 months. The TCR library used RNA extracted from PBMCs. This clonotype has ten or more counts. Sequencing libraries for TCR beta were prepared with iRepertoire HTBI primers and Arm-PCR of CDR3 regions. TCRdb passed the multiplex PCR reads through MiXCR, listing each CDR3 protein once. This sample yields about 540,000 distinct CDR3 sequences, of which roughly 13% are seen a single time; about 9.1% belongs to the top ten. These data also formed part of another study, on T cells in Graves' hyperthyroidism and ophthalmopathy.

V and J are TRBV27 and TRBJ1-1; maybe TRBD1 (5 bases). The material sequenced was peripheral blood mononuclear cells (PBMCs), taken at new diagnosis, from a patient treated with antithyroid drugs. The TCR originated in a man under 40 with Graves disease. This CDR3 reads CASSLWGESAEAFF. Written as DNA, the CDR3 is TGTGCCAGCAGTTTGTGGGGGGAAAGCGCTGAAGCTTTCTTT.